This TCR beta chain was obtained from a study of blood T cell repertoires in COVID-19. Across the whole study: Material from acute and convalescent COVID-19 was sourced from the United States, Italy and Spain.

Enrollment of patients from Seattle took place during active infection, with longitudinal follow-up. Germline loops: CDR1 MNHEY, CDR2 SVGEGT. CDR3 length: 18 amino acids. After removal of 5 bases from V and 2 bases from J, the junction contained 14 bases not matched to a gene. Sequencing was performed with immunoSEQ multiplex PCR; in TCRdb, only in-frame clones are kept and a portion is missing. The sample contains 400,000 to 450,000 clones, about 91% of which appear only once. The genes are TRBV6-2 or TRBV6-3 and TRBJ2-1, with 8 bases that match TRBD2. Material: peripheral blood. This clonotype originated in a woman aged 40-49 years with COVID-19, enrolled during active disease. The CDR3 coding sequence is TGTGCCAGCAGTCATCATTCGGGGATAGCGGGGCCCTACAATGAGCAGTTCTTC. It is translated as CASSHHSGIAGPYNEQFF.